This T cell receptor beta chain was captured by sequencing in a study of CD8+ T cells in alopecia areata. The V and J ends lost 2 bases and 4 bases respectively, with 21 bases between them. This CDR3 is 17 amino acids long. Germline CDR1 GTSNPN, CDR2 SVGIG (reference sequence). Treatment: oral pan-JAK inhibitor, 5-10 mg twice daily. RNA was isolated and reverse transcribed to cDNA, the sequencing template. Here immunoSEQ multiplex PCR was the method, and the copy in TCRdb shows in-frame clones only, minus some. This table holds about 200,000 clones, 45% to 75% found once. The sample was CD4+ T cells sorted from blood, taken at week 4, from a patient treated with tofacitinib. This receptor was obtained from a human donor with alopecia areata. The chain links TRBV30 to TRBJ1-5; D is possibly TRBD1 (5 bases). The CDR3 protein is CAWSRRGDTLRNQPQHF. Written as DNA, the CDR3 is TGTGCCTGGAGTAGAAGGGGTGACACCCTAAGGAATCAGCCCCAGCATTTT.